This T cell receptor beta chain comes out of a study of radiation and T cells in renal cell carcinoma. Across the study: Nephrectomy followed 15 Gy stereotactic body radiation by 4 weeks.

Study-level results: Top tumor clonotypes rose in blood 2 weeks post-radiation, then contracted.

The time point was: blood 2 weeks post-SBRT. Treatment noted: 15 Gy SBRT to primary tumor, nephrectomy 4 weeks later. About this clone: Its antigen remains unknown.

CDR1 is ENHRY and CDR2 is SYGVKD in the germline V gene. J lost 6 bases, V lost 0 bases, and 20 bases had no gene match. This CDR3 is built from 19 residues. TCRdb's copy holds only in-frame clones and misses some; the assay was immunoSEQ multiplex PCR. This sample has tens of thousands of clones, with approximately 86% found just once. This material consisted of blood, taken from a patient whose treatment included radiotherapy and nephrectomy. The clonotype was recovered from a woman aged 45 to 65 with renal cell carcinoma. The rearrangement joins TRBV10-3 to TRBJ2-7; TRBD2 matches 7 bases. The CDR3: CAISESFGSRGRGKLEQYF. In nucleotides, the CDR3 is TGTGCCATCAGTGAGTCCTTTGGTTCTCGCGGGAGAGGGAAACTCGAGCAGTACTTC.